These 5 T cell receptor beta chains originate from one sample sequenced in a study of blood T cell repertoires in COVID-19. Measured with immunoSEQ multiplex PCR; TCRdb has only the in-frame clones, and not every one. The sample includes some 90,000 clones, 75% to 90% of them seen just once. Specimen: peripheral blood. The receptors were gathered from a woman aged 65 to 85 with acute or convalescent COVID-19.

The V and J genes are TRBV5-1 and TRBJ2-2, with a tentative D call TRBD2 (6 bases). The CDR3 is made up of 14 amino acids. V lost 4 bases and J 7 bases, leaving 14 bases between the germline ends. CDR1 is SGHRS, CDR2 YFSETQ, per germline. CDR3 protein: CASSRGQGGGELFF. DNA for the CDR3: TGCGCCAGCAGCCGCGGCCAGGGAGGCGGGGAGCTGTTTTTT.

This clone was counted ten times or more. This chain uses TRBV2 with TRBJ1-4; maybe TRBD1 (6 bases). Germline V CDR1 and CDR2: SNHLY, FYNNEI. V dropped 7 bases and J dropped 5 bases, with 14 bases sitting between them. This CDR3 is built from 14 residues. CDR3 sequence reads: CASTRTDGNEKLFF. CDR3 sequence (DNA): TGTGCCAGCACTAGGACAGATGGAAATGAAAAACTGTTTTTT.

V is TRBV19 and J is TRBJ1-2, with a possible D match to TRBD1 (6 bases). Per germline, CDR1 LNHDA and CDR2 SQIVND (reference sequence). The V and J ends lost 5 bases and 0 bases respectively, with 13 bases between them. This CDR3 has 15 amino acids. The DNA for the CDR3 is TGTGCCAGTAGTTCGATGACAGGCCCTAACTATGGCTACACCTTC. The encoded protein is CASSSMTGPNYGYTF.

The chain joins TRBV30 to TRBJ1-2; a weak D match, TRBD1 (5 bases). Per the germline V gene, CDR1 is GTSNPN and CDR2 is SVGIG (reference sequence). V lost 3 bases to trimming and J lost 8 bases, with 10 bases between them. The CDR3 has 11 amino acids. The CDR3 DNA reads as TGTGCCTGGAGCGGGGGTTGGGGCTACACCTTC. It translates to CAWSGGWGYTF.

Comments on this clone: A much bigger clone sits one base away, suggesting this may be a read error. The chain uses TRBV7-3 and TRBJ1-1; D possibly corresponds to TRBD1 (6 bases). The CDR3 spans 14 residues. The V gene's germline CDR1 is SGHTA and CDR2 FQGTGA. The CDR3 DNA reads as TGTGCCAGCAGCCTAACGGGACAGAACACTGAAGCTTTCTTT. Translated: CASSLTGQNTEAFF.